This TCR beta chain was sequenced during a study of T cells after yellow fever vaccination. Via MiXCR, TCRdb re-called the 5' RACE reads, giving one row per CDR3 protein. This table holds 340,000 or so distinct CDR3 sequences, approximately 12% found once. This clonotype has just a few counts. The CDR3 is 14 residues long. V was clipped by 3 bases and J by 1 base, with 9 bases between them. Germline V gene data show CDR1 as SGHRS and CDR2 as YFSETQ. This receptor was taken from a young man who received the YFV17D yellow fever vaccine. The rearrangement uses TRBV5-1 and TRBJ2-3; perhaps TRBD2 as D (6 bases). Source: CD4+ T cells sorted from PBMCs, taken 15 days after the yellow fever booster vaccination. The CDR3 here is CASSWWGGTDTQYF. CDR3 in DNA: TGCGCCAGCAGCTGGTGGGGGGGCACAGATACGCAGTATTTT.